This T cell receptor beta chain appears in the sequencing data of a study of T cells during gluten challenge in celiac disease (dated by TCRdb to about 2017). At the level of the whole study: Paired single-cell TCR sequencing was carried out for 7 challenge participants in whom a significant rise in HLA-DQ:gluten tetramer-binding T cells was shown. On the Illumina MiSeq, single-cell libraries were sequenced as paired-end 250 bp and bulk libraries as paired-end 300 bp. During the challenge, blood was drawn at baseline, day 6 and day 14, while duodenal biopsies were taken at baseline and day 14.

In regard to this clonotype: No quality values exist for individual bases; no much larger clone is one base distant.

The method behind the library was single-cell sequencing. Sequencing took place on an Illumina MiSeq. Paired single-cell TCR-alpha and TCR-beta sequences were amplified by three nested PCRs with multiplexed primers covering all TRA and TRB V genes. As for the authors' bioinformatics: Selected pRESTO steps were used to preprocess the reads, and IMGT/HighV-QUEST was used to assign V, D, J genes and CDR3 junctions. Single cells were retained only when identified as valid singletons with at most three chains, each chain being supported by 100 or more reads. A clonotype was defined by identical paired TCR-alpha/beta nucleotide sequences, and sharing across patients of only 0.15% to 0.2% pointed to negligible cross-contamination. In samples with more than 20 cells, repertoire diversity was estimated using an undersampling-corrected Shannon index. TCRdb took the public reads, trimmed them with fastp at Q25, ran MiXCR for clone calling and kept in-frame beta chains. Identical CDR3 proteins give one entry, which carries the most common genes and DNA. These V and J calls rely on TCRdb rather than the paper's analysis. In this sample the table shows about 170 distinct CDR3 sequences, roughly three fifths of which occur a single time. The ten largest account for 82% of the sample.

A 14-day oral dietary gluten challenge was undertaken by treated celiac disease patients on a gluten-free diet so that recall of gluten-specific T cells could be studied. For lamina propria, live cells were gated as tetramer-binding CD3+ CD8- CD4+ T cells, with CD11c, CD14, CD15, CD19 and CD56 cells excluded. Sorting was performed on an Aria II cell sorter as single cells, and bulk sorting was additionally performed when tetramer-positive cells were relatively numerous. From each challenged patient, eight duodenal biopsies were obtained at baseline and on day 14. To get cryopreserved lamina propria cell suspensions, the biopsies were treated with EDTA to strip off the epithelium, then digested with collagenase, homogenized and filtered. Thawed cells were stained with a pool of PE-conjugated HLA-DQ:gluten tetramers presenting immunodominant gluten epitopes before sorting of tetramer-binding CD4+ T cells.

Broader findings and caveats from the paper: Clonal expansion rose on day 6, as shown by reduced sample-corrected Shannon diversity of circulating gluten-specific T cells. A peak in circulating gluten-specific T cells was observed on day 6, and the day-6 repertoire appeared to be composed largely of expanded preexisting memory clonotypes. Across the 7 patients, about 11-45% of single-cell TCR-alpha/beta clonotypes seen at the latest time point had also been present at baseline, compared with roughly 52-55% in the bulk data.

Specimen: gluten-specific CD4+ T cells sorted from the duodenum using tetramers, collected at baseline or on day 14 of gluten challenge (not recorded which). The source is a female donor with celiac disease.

The sequenced DNA: TGCGCCAGCAGCTACGCCCCAGCCGGTAGCGAGCAGTACTTC. Translation gives CASSYAPAGSEQYF. The rearranged segments are TRBV5-1 and TRBJ2-7; the D gene cannot be resolved reliably. The CDR1 and CDR2 encoded by the germline V gene are SGHRS and YFSETQ. The CDR3 has 14 amino acids, counting the end cysteine and phenylalanine. Left in the record is the CDR3 DNA by itself, 42 bases read in frame from the first base. V is cut by 3 bases and J by 6 bases, and the space between the germline ends is 16 bases.